This TCR beta chain was documented in a study of shared clonotypes between healthy human individuals (dated by TCRdb to the early 2020s). In terms of the full investigation: A couple of women and three men aged 18 to 49 years were included in the cohort. For each donor, CD4 naive and CD4 memory were each run on three plates, CD8 naive on two plates, and CD8 memory on one plate. Blood TCR repertoires of several healthy adults were deeply sequenced to estimate repertoire size and the extent of clonotype sharing between individuals. To increase sequencing depth and limit assay-specific biases, TCR repertoire library preparation and sequencing were carried out by different laboratories using diverse techniques. Each donor's leukapheresis produced roughly between roughly 0.85 and 9.5 billion PBMCs. The study at large found these results: Compared with non-shared clonotypes, clonotypes shared by all four sorted-subset donors had higher generation probabilities. Because the study included only a small number of donors, the genetic and exposure-history diversity represented was limited. Rarefaction of sorted-subset datasets indicated incomplete sequencing despite the large sequencing depth. Pairwise subsampling indicated that sequencing depth was expected to affect the degree of clonotype sharing among donors. Estimated clonotype richness was generally larger for naive than for memory subsets. Sampling was limited to blood, and TCR repertoires in tissue likely differ from TCR repertoires in blood. When a few donors were compared, the shared fraction of clonotypes was roughly 5% for naive CD4, less than 4% for naive CD8, 2.3% for memory CD4, and less than 0.45% for memory CD8.

The donors were healthy, HIV-negative adults who had no recently reported acute infections or vaccinations. All donors were Caucasian adults living in Nashville, Tennessee, USA. CD4+ T cells were enriched by magnetic negative selection; naive cells were then positively selected on CD45RA, and the negative fraction formed the memory subset. Blood was collected by leukapheresis, and PBMCs were isolated by Ficoll-Histopaque density gradient centrifugation and then cryopreserved in liquid nitrogen vapor phase. Analytical flow cytometry was used to check the purity and quantity of each magnetically sorted T cell population. Each sorted fraction had its genomic DNA isolated and then quantified by UV absorbance on a Nanodrop 2000c. Spanning cysteine to phenylalanine, the CDR3 consists of 14 amino acids. The CDR3 DNA has 42 bases and is translated from base 1. CDR1 and CDR2, looked up from the germline V gene (reference sequence), are MNHEY and SMNVEV. The V end loses 7 bases and the J end loses 4 bases, and a stretch of 16 bases separates them.

As concerns this clone: No cognate antigen has been identified for it. No base quality information exists; no much larger clone differs at one position.

TCR CDR3 regions were amplified from genomic DNA by multiplex PCR using the deep immunoSEQ assay. Extracted genomic DNA from each cell subset was spread evenly across all wells of several immunoSEQ 96-well plates, with each plate serving as a replicate. Each replicate PCR for sorted subsets received about 0.2 ug genomic DNA, equal to about 30,000 T cell genomes. The purified libraries were quantified using a Qubit 3.0 fluorometer, sized with a Bioanalyzer 2100, and then quantified again using the KAPA Library Quantification kit. Every immunoSEQ 96-well plate was sequenced on a separate single-read 150-cycle Illumina NextSeq 550 flow cell. The original methods were these. Because only junctional sequences without quality scores were contained in the immunoSEQ output, filtering matching that applied to full-length reads could not be performed. To assign V/J genes and CDR3, sequences were annotated using PyIR, a Python wrapper for IgBLAST v1.9, with IMGT germline references. Reads were removed for weak V/J assignments (E-value above 1e-6), missing CDR3, stop codons, out-of-frame junctions, or ambiguous translated residues. V3J clonotypes were defined as sequences sharing the same inferred V gene, J gene, and CDR3 amino acid sequence. Percentage overlap between repertoires was computed as shared unique clonotypes divided by the size of the smaller repertoire. RTK rarefaction, the Chao1 estimator, and Recon v2.1 estimates of unobserved clonotypes were used to assess repertoire richness. For all TCRbeta clonotypes obtained by the gDNA method from a handful of donors, generation probabilities were computed with OLGA. TCRdb's version of the immuneACCESS table is confined to in-frame rearrangements and falls short of the full clone set. An unresolved V gene accounts for under half of the shortfall where checked; the remainder is of unknown origin. V, J and clone size are those of that table, while D and trimming were read from the DNA. The sample profile shows 1 million to 1.2 million clones; about 80% of them were found once. The ten largest clones take up about 0.94% of the sample.

The clonotype originates from a young man in good health. Some clones in this sample may be carry-over from other donors' samples. Material for sequencing was memory CD4+ T cells from PBMCs. What this sample's cell subset or site label stands for: CD45RA-negative fraction. The chain couples TRBV27 to TRBJ2-5; TRBD1 is possibly the D segment (6 matching bases). The CDR3 sequence is CASNPQGMGETQYF. The DNA sequence is as follows: TGTGCCAGCAACCCTCAGGGGATGGGAGAGACCCAGTACTTC.